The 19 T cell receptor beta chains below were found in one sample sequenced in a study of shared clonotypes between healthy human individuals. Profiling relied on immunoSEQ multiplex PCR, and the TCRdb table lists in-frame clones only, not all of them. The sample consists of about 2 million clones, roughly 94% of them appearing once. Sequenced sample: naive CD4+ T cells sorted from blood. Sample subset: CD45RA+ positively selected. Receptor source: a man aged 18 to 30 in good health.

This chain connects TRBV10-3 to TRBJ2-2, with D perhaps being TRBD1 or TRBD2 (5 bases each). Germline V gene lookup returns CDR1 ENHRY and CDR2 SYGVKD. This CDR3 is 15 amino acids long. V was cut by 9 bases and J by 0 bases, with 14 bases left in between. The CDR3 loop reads CAITPGPTNTGELFF. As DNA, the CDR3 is TGTGCCATTACCCCGGGACCCACGAACACCGGGGAGCTGTTTTTT.

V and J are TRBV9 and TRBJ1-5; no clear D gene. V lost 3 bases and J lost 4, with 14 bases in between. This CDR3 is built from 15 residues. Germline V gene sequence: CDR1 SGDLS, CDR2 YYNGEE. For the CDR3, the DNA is TGTGCCAGCAGCGAAGAGGGTCGGTTAAATCAGCCCCAGCATTTT. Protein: CASSEEGRLNQPQHF.

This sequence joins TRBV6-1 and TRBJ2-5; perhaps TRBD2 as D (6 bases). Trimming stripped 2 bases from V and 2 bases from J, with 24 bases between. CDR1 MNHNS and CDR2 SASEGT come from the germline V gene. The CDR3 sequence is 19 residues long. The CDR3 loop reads CASSEWESGLGGRQETQYF. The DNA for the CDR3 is TGTGCCAGCAGTGAATGGGAAAGCGGACTGGGGGGTAGACAAGAGACCCAGTACTTC.

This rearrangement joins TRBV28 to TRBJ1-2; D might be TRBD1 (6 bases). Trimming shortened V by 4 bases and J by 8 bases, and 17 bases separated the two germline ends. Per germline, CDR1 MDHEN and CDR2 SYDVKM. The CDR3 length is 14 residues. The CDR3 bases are TGTGCCAGCAGTTCCGCCGCCCCCGGGGGCGGCTACACCTTC. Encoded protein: CASSSAAPGGGYTF.

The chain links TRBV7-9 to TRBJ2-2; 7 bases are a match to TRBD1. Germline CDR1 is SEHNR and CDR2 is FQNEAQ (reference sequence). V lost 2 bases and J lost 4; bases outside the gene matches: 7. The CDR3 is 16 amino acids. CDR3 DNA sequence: TGTGCCAGCAGCTTACAACCGAGGACAGGCACCGGGGAGCTGTTTTTT. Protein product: CASSLQPRTGTGELFF. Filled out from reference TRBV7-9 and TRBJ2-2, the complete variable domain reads DTGVSQNPRHKITKRGQNVTFRCDPISEHNRLYWYRQTLGQGPEFLTYFQNEAQLEKSRLLSDRFSAERPKGSFSTLEIQRTEQGDSAMYLCASSLQPRTGTGELFFGEGSRLTVL.

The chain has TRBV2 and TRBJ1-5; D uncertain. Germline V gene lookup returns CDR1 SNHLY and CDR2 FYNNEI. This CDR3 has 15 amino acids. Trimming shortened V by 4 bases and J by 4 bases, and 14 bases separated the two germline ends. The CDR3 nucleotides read TGTGCCAGCAGTGTATCAGGTGGCCAGAATCAGCCCCAGCATTTT. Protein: CASSVSGGQNQPQHF. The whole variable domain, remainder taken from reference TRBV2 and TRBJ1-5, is EPEVTQTPSHQVTQMGQEVILRCVPISNHLYFYWYRQILGQKVEFLVSFYNNEISEKSEIFDDQFSVERPDGSNFTLKIRSTKLEDSAMYFCASSVSGGQNQPQHFGDGTRLSIL.

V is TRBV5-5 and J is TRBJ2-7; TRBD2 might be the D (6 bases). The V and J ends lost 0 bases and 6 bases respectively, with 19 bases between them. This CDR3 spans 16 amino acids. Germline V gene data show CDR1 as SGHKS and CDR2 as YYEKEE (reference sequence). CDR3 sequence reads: CASSLGLRGSNGEQYF. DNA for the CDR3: TGTGCCAGCAGCTTGGGTCTTCGGGGGAGTAATGGCGAGCAGTACTTC.

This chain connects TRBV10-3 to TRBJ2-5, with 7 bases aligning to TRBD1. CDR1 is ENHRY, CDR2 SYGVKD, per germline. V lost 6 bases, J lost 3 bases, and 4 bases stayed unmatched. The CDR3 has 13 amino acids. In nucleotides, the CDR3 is TGTGCCATCAGGGCCGGGACAGAAGAGACCCAGTACTTC. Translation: CAIRAGTEETQYF.

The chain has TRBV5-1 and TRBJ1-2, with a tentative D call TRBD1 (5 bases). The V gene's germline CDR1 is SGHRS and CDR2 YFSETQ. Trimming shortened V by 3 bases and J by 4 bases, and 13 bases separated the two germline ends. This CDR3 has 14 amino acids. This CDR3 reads CASSSGAYLYGYTF. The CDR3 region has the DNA TGCGCCAGCAGCTCCGGGGCCTATCTCTATGGCTACACCTTC.

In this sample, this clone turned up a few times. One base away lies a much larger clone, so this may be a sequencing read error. CDR3 amino acids: CASSFSYEQYF. For the CDR3, the DNA is TGTGCCAGCAGCTTCTCCTACGAGCAGTACTTC. The rearrangement uses TRBV7-8 and TRBJ2-5; D remains ambiguous. TRBJ2-7 matches the DNA end more closely, so the J call is doubtful. Germline CDR1 reads SGHVS; CDR2 reads FQNEAQ. This CDR3 is built from 11 residues.

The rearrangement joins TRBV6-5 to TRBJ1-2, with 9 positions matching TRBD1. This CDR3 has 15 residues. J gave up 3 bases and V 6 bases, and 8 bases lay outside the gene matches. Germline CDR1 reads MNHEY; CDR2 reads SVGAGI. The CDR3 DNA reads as TGTGCCAGCAGCACAGGGGGCGATCGTGACTATGGCTACACCTTC. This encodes CASSTGGDRDYGYTF.

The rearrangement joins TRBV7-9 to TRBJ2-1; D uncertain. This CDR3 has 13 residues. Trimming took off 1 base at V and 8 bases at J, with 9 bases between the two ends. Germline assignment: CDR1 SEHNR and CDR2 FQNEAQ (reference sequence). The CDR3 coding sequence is TGTGCCAGCAGCTTAGTTAGTCCCCATGAGCAGTTCTTC. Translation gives CASSLVSPHEQFF.

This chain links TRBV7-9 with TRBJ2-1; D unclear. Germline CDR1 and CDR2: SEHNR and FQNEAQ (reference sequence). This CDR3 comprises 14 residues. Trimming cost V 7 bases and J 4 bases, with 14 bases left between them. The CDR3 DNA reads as TGTGCCAGCACCCATTGGGGTATTTACAATGAGCAGTTCTTC. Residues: CASTHWGIYNEQFF.

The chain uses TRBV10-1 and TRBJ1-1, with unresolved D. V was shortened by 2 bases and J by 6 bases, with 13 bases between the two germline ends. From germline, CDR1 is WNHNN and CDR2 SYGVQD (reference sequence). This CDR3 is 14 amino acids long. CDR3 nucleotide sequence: TGCGCCAGCAGTGAGAACCCTTCTAAAGCTGAAGCTTTCTTT. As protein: CASSENPSKAEAFF.

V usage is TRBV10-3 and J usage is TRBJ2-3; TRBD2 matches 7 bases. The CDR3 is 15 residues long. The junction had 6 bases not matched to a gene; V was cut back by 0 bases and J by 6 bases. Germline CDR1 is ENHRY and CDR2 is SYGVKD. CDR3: CAISESTLGGDTQYF. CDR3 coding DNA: TGTGCCATCAGTGAGTCGACCCTGGGGGGGGATACGCAGTATTTT.

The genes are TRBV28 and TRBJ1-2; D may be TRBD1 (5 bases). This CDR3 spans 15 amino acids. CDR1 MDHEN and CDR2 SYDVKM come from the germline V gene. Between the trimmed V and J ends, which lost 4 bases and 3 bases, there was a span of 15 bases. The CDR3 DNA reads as TGTGCCAGCAGTTCCGAAGGGGAGCCCCACTATGGCTACACCTTC. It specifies CASSSEGEPHYGYTF.

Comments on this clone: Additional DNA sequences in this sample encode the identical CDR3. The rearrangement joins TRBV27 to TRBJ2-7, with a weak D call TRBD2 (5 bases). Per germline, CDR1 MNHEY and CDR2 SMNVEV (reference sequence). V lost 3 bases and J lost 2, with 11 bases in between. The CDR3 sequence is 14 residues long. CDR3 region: CASSLSSGAYEQYF. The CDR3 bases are TGTGCCAGCAGTTTGAGCAGCGGCGCCTACGAGCAGTACTTC.

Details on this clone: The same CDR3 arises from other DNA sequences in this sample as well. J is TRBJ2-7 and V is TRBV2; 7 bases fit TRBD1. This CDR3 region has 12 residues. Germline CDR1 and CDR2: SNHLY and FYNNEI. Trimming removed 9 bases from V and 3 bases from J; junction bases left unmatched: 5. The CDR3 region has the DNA TGTGCCAGTAACAGGGGAAACTACGAGCAGTACTTC. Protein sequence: CASNRGNYEQYF.

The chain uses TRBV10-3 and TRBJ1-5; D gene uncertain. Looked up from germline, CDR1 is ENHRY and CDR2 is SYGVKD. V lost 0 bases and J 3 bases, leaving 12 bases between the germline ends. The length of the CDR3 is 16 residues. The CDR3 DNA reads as TGTGCCATCAGTGAGTCGAAAGGGAGGGACAATCAGCCCCAGCATTTT. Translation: CAISESKGRDNQPQHF.